This is a list of T cell receptor beta chains from one sample in a study of T cell responses to AZD1222 COVID-19 vaccine. Assay used: immunoSEQ multiplex PCR; TCRdb lists only in-frame clones, some missing. The sample consists of over 150,000 clones, about nine tenths of them appearing once. Sequencing used peripheral blood, obtained on day 0 of AZD1222 vaccination. Receptors originate from an adult in good health. Both conserved end residues are part of each CDR3. The D gene is left open where the match is weak. Size is omitted from some rows. Given values are once, few, many or a class for expanded clones.

D gene	J gene	V gene	clone size	CDR3 DNA	CDR3 protein
NA	TRBJ2-1	TRBV29-1	NA	TGCAGCGTCCACGTTTCTCTTGTAGCTCAACGCCATGAGCAGTTCTTC	CSVHVSLVAQRHEQFF
TRBD2	TRBJ2-1	TRBV19	NA	TGTGCCAGTATGGTCCTAGCGGGACGCAACAATGAGCAGTTCTTC	CASMVLAGRNNEQFF
NA	TRBJ2-1	TRBV9	NA	TGTGCCAGCAGCAGGGGTAGGGAAGGATACAATGAGCAGTTCTTC	CASSRGREGYNEQFF
NA	TRBJ1-5	TRBV2	NA	TGTGCCAGCAGTGAGGAGGCAGGCAATCAGCCCCAGCATTTT	CASSEEAGNQPQHF
NA	TRBJ1-5	TRBV5-1	NA	TGCGCCAGCAGCATTGGCGGGGGGAGCAATCAGCCCCAGCATTTT	CASSIGGGSNQPQHF
NA	TRBJ2-3	TRBV4-1	NA	TGCGCCAGCAGCCAAGTTACGACTCAAAAGACAGATACGCAGTATTTT	CASSQVTTQKTDTQYF
NA	TRBJ2-7	TRBV2	NA	TGTGCCAGCAGTGATCAGGGGAGGACCTACGAGCAGTACTTC	CASSDQGRTYEQYF
TRBD2	TRBJ2-1	TRBV5-4	NA	TGTGCCAGCAGCTTGGAGGGACTAGGGAATGAGCAGTTCTTC	CASSLEGLGNEQFF
TRBD1	TRBJ1-2	TRBV7-2	NA	TGTGCCAGCAGCGCCGGGACAGGGGGCGGCTACACCTTC	CASSAGTGGGYTF
NA	TRBJ2-3	TRBV6-5	NA	TGTGCCAGCAGCTACGGGACCGAGAGCACAGATACGCAGTATTTT	CASSYGTESTDTQYF
TRBD1	TRBJ1-1	TRBV5-1	NA	TGCGCCAGCAGCCCCCAGGGGGATGGGAACACTGAAGCTTTCTTT	CASSPQGDGNTEAFF
NA	TRBJ1-4	TRBV2	NA	TGTGCCAGCAGTGAAGGGTACAGGGATGGTGAAAAACTGTTTTTT	CASSEGYRDGEKLFF
TRBD1	TRBJ1-2	TRBV19	NA	TGTGCCAGTAGTATAGACCGGACAGGGAGAGGCTACACCTTC	CASSIDRTGRGYTF
NA	TRBJ2-3	TRBV29-1	NA	TGCAGCGCTCTACGAACACCCCGCGCGGATACGCAGTATTTT	CSALRTPRADTQYF
TRBD2	TRBJ2-5	TRBV30	few	TGTGCCTGGAGTGTTAGGACTAGGGAGACCCAGTACTTC	CAWSVRTRETQYF
NA	TRBJ2-7	TRBV10-3	NA	TGTGCCATCAGTGAGTCTCCGTCGACAGGCGGAGGGGGTTACGAGCAGTACTTC	CAISESPSTGGGGYEQYF
NA	TRBJ2-1	TRBV7-3	NA	TGTGCCAGCAGCTTAACGGTGCGGGGGCGTTTCAATGAGCAGTTCTTC	CASSLTVRGRFNEQFF
NA	TRBJ2-1	TRBV28	NA	TGTGCCAGCAGTAGAGACCACAACAATGAGCAGTTCTTC	CASSRDHNNEQFF
TRBD2	TRBJ2-1	TRBV27	NA	TGTGCCAGCAGTCCCTGGACTAGCGGAGTCTACAATGAGCAGTTCTTC	CASSPWTSGVYNEQFF
NA	TRBJ1-1	TRBV19	NA	TGTGCCAGTAGTATCAGTCAGAGCACTGAAGCTTTCTTT	CASSISQSTEAFF
NA	TRBJ1-5	TRBV19	NA	TGTGCCAGTGGAGGACAGTTCAATCAGCCCCAGCATTTT	CASGGQFNQPQHF
NA	TRBJ2-1	TRBV18	NA	TGTGCCAGCTCACCGACTCCGGGAATCGGAAATGAGCAGTTCTTC	CASSPTPGIGNEQFF
NA	TRBJ2-1	TRBV5-1	NA	TGCGCCAGCAGCCCCCACCTACCGGGACTTCCAGGCGGAGAGCAGTTCTTC	CASSPHLPGLPGGEQFF
NA	TRBJ1-6	TRBV19	NA	TGTGCCAGTAGTGACAGCGGGAATTCACCCCTCCACTTT	CASSDSGNSPLHF
TRBD1	TRBJ1-5	TRBV7-9	NA	TGTGCCAGCAGTTATCAGGGGGGACAGCCCCAGCATTTT	CASSYQGGQPQHF
TRBD2	TRBJ2-1	TRBV5-1	NA	TGCGCCAGCAGCGGGGGGCGACTAGCGGGAACCGGAAATGAGCAGTTCTTC	CASSGGRLAGTGNEQFF
NA	TRBJ2-1	TRBV5-6	NA	TGTGCCAGCAGCTGGAGGGCCAATGAGCAGTTCTTC	CASSWRANEQFF
TRBD1	TRBJ1-2	TRBV5-1	NA	TGCGCCAGCAGCTCCACTATCCCGCTGGGACAGGCCTATGGCTACACCTTC	CASSSTIPLGQAYGYTF
TRBD2	TRBJ2-5	TRBV24-1	NA	TGTGCCACCAGTGATTTGAGGACTAGCGGGGACCAAGAGACCCAGTACTTC	CATSDLRTSGDQETQYF
NA	TRBJ1-1	TRBV19	NA	TGTGCCAGTAGTATCGGAGCCGGAGGCACTGAAGCTTTCTTT	CASSIGAGGTEAFF
TRBD1	TRBJ1-1	TRBV5-1	NA	TGCGCCAGCAGCTTCGGGACAGGGGGCGCGTCTGACACTGAAGCTTTCTTT	CASSFGTGGASDTEAFF
NA	TRBJ2-7	TRBV10-2	once	TGCGCCCAGGAGTGCTGGGGAGAGGGAGAGCAGTACTTC	CAQECWGEGEQYF
NA	TRBJ2-5	TRBV18	NA	TGTGCCAGCTCACCACTCGAGGGGATGGAGACCCAGTACTTC	CASSPLEGMETQYF
NA	TRBJ2-5	TRBV3-1/TRBV3-2	NA	TGTGCCAGCAGCCAAGATGGAGGGAGAAGAGAGACCCAGTACTTC	CASSQDGGRRETQYF
TRBD2	TRBJ2-1	TRBV15	NA	TGTGCCACCAGCAGAGCTGTTGCGGGACTAGCGTCCCACAATGAGCAGTTCTTC	CATSRAVAGLASHNEQFF
NA	TRBJ2-7	TRBV27	NA	TGTGCCAGCAGTTTAACCGTCAGCTACGAGCAGTACTTC	CASSLTVSYEQYF
TRBD1	TRBJ2-3	TRBV28	few	TGTGCCAGCAGGGGACAGTCAGATACGCAGTATTTT	CASRGQSDTQYF
NA	TRBJ1-1	TRBV4-2	NA	TGTGCCAGCAGCCAAGATTTTACAGGGAAAAGCACTGAAGCTTTCTTT	CASSQDFTGKSTEAFF
TRBD2	TRBJ2-3	TRBV7-2	NA	TGTGCCAGCAGCGGAGTAGCGGGAGGGTGGGATACGCAGTATTTT	CASSGVAGGWDTQYF
TRBD2	TRBJ2-3	TRBV30	NA	TGTGCCTGGAGGGTAGCGGGAGCCACAGATACGCAGTATTTT	CAWRVAGATDTQYF
TRBD2	TRBJ2-7	TRBV6-5	NA	TGTGCCAGCACCCGGACTAGCGGACCTTACGAGCAGTACTTC	CASTRTSGPYEQYF
NA	TRBJ1-1	TRBV19	NA	TGTGCCAGTAGTTTGAGCGGCTTTATGAACACTGAAGCTTTCTTT	CASSLSGFMNTEAFF
NA	TRBJ1-6	TRBV2	NA	TGTGCCAGCAGTTTAGGGGGGGTTTCACCCCTCCACTTT	CASSLGGVSPLHF
NA	TRBJ1-1	TRBV18	few	TGTGCCAGCTCACCCTACTCCATGAACACTGAAGCTTTCTTT	CASSPYSMNTEAFF
TRBD2	TRBJ2-1	TRBV29-1	NA	TGCAGCGTTCTCCCTCTTAGGCGGGAGCTTGTTGAGCAGTTCTTC	CSVLPLRRELVEQFF
NA	TRBJ1-1	TRBV6-2/TRBV6-3	NA	TGTGCCAGCAGTTACCCCCTAGACCGGCCCTCCACTGAAGCTTTCTTT	CASSYPLDRPSTEAFF
NA	TRBJ1-5	TRBV10-2	NA	TGCGCCAGCAGAGAGGGTCCTTATAGCAATCAGCCCCAGCATTTT	CASREGPYSNQPQHF
NA	TRBJ1-1	TRBV5-1	NA	TGCGCCAGCAGCTTGACAGGACAGAACCCTGAAGCTTTCTTT	CASSLTGQNPEAFF
TRBD1	TRBJ2-1	TRBV27	few	TGTGCCAGCAGCTCCCGGCGGGGAAAAGGGACAGGGTATGACAATGAGCAGTTCTTC	CASSSRRGKGTGYDNEQFF
NA	TRBJ2-2	TRBV29-1	NA	TGCAGCGTTGCCACCGGGGGGCGGTCCGGGGAGCTGTTTTTT	CSVATGGRSGELFF
NA	TRBJ2-7	TRBV27	few	TGTGCCAGCAGTTTGCTCCGGGACTTCCTCTACGAGCAGTACTTC	CASSLLRDFLYEQYF
TRBD1	TRBJ1-2	TRBV30	NA	TGTGCCTCCAAAAGTTCGGGACAGGCAAGGGGCTACACCTTC	CASKSSGQARGYTF